A single sample gave rise to the 15 T cell receptor beta chains below, sequenced in a study of STAT5B mutations in CD4+ large granular lymphocyte leukemia. TCRdb keeps only in-frame clones here, not all; method: immunoSEQ multiplex PCR. The profile covers some 30,000 clones, with roughly 80% appearing a single time and approximately 4.7% taken by the ten largest. Sequenced input: CD4+ T cells from blood buffy coats. Receptors were obtained from a human donor in good health.

The chain uses TRBV5-1 and TRBJ2-7; tentative D call: TRBD2 (6 bases). This CDR3 comprises 15 residues. The germline V gene encodes CDR1 SGHRS and CDR2 YFSETQ. Between the trimmed V and J ends, which lost 2 bases and 5 bases, there was a span of 17 bases. Here the CDR3 DNA reads TGCGCCAGCAGCTTACTCCGGGAGCCATGGGACGAGCAGTACTTC. It encodes CASSLLREPWDEQYF.

The CDR3 nucleotides are TGCGCCAGCAGTTCCGGACTAGCCCAAACTACAGATACGCAGTATTTT. Encoded protein: CASSSGLAQTTDTQYF. The genes are TRBV5-1 and TRBJ2-3, with 8 bases fitting TRBD2. V lost 5 bases, J lost 3 bases, and 11 bases stayed unmatched. CDR3 size: 16 residues. The germline CDR1 and CDR2 sequences are SGHRS and YFSETQ. Using reference TRBV5-1 and TRBJ2-3 for the parts outside the CDR3, the full variable domain is KAGVTQTPRYLIKTRGQQVTLSCSPISGHRSVSWYQQTPGQGLQFLFEYFSETQRNKGNFPGRFSGRQFSNSRSEMNVSTLELGDSALYLCASSSGLAQTTDTQYFGPGTRLTVL.

This chain joins TRBV10-1 and TRBJ2-5; 9 bases are shared with TRBD2. V lost 2 bases and J lost 5; bases outside the gene matches: 12. This CDR3 spans 17 amino acids. CDR1 and CDR2 from the germline V gene are WNHNN and SYGVQD (reference sequence). The CDR3 nucleotides are TGCGCCAGCAGTGAGGGGATAGCGGGAGCCTTCGGCGAGACCCAGTACTTC. Amino acid sequence: CASSEGIAGAFGETQYF.

This sequence joins TRBV7-9 and TRBJ1-2; D remains ambiguous. V gave up 6 bases and J gave up 5 bases, with 10 bases separating them. The CDR3 is 12 residues long. CDR1 and CDR2 from the germline V gene are SEHNR and FQNEAQ (reference sequence). This chain's CDR3 is CASSFDIYGYTF. In DNA form, the CDR3 reads TGTGCCAGCAGTTTCGACATATATGGCTACACCTTC.

V gene TRBV11-2 combines with J gene TRBJ2-2; a weak D match, TRBD2 (5 bases). The CDR3 sequence is 15 residues long. Deletions cut 5 bases from V and 4 bases from J, with 14 bases between. Germline-derived CDR1 and CDR2 are SGHAT and FQNNGV. In DNA form, the CDR3 reads TGTGCCAGCAGCCGACTTAGCGACCGCACCGGGGAGCTGTTTTTT. Amino acids: CASSRLSDRTGELFF.

The rearrangement uses TRBV7-3 and TRBJ2-5; D unresolved. The CDR3 covers 13 residues. Germline V gives CDR1 SGHTA, CDR2 FQGTGA. Trimming left V 3 bases short and J 3 bases short, with 8 bases between. The CDR3 loop reads CASSFNREETQYF. The CDR3 DNA reads TGTGCCAGCAGCTTCAACCGGGAAGAGACCCAGTACTTC.

The CDR3 DNA sequence: TGCGCCAGCAGTGAGACTAGCGGACCTACTGATGAGCAGTTCTTC. Translation gives CASSETSGPTDEQFF. V and J are TRBV10-1 and TRBJ2-1; TRBD2 agrees at 8 bases. Losses at the gene ends were 2 bases for V and 8 bases for J; bases not matched to a gene: 8. The V gene's germline CDR1 is WNHNN and CDR2 SYGVQD (reference sequence). CDR3 size: 15 residues.

The rearrangement joins TRBV2 to TRBJ1-4; 7 bases align to TRBD1. Per the germline V gene, CDR1 is SNHLY and CDR2 is FYNNEI. Trimming took 7 bases from V and 7 from J; bases not matched to a gene: 6. The CDR3 spans 13 residues. CDR3 bases: TGTGCCAGCACCGGACAGGCCGGTGAAAAACTGTTTTTT. Amino acids: CASTGQAGEKLFF. Together with reference TRBV2 and TRBJ1-4, the CDR3 gives the full variable domain: EPEVTQTPSHQVTQMGQEVILRCVPISNHLYFYWYRQILGQKVEFLVSFYNNEISEKSEIFDDQFSVERPDGSNFTLKIRSTKLEDSAMYFCASTGQAGEKLFFGSGTQLSVL.

The V gene is TRBV18, the J gene TRBJ2-2, with D tentatively TRBD2 (5 bases). CDR1 is KGHSH, CDR2 LQKENI, per germline. V was clipped by 1 base and J by 6 bases, with 9 bases between them. CDR3 length: 14 amino acids. CDR3 sequence (DNA): TGTGCCAGCTCACCACAGGGAGACGCCGGGGAGCTGTTTTTT. It encodes CASSPQGDAGELFF.

This chain joins TRBV9 and TRBJ1-2, with TRBD1 matching 9 bases. CDR3 length: 15 amino acids. The junction had 11 bases not matched to a gene; V was cut back by 3 bases and J by 8 bases. Germline values: CDR1 SGDLS, CDR2 YYNGEE. The CDR3, as DNA: TGTGCCAGCAGCGCGACAGGGGGTGGCCGGGTCGGCTACACCTTC. It specifies CASSATGGGRVGYTF.

This clone was picked up a small number of times. The chain's CDR3 is CASSGTTSATTRDTQYF. In DNA, the CDR3 is TGCGCCAGCAGTGGGACGACTAGCGCCACGACCAGGGATACGCAGTATTTT. The chain uses TRBV5-1 and TRBJ2-3; 8 bases map to TRBD2. V lost 5 bases and J lost 6; bases outside the gene matches: 17. The CDR3 has 17 amino acids. Germline loops: CDR1 SGHRS, CDR2 YFSETQ. Full variable domain (missing parts from reference TRBV5-1 and TRBJ2-3): KAGVTQTPRYLIKTRGQQVTLSCSPISGHRSVSWYQQTPGQGLQFLFEYFSETQRNKGNFPGRFSGRQFSNSRSEMNVSTLELGDSALYLCASSGTTSATTRDTQYFGPGTRLTVL.

The chain recombines TRBV27 with TRBJ2-1, with 13 bases matching TRBD2. Germline CDR1 and CDR2: MNHEY and SMNVEV (reference sequence). Losses at the gene ends were 4 bases for V and 4 bases for J; bases not matched to a gene: 1. CDR3 length: 15 amino acids. In nucleotides, the CDR3 is TGTGCCAGCAGTTCACTAGCGGGAGGGTACAATGAGCAGTTCTTC. Protein sequence: CASSSLAGGYNEQFF.

The chain recombines TRBV30 with TRBJ1-1; possible D gene TRBD1, 5 bases. Germline-derived CDR1 and CDR2 are GTSNPN and SVGIG (reference sequence). The germline V and J ends were trimmed by 0 bases and 4 bases, with 15 bases remaining between them. The CDR3 has 15 amino acids. The CDR3 loop reads CAWSVFSGTSTEAFF. The CDR3 nucleotides are TGTGCCTGGAGTGTATTTTCCGGGACTAGCACTGAAGCTTTCTTT.

CDR3 protein: CAWSQGAGGYTF. CDR3 bases: TGTGCCTGGAGTCAGGGGGCGGGTGGCTACACCTTC. This rearrangement joins TRBV30 to TRBJ1-2, with 8 bases identical to TRBD1. The J segment lost 7 bases and the V segment lost 2 bases, leaving 3 bases of the junction unmatched. The CDR3 spans 12 residues. The germline CDR1 and CDR2 sequences are GTSNPN and SVGIG (reference sequence). Full variable domain (missing parts from reference TRBV30 and TRBJ1-2): SQTIHQWPATLVQPVGSPLSLECTVEGTSNPNLYWYRQAAGRGLQLLFYSVGIGQISSEVPQNLSASRPQDRQFILSSKKLLLSDSGFYLCAWSQGAGGYTFGSGTRLTVV.

The rearrangement uses TRBV7-8 and TRBJ2-1, with 8 bases matching TRBD1. This CDR3 has 14 amino acids. Germline trimming cut 4 bases from V and 12 bases from J; bases unmatched to any gene: 11. From germline, CDR1 is SGHVS and CDR2 FQNEAQ. CDR3 sequence: CASSSGPFTGGQFF. The CDR3 bases are TGTGCCAGCAGCTCGGGGCCCTTCACAGGGGGGCAGTTCTTC.